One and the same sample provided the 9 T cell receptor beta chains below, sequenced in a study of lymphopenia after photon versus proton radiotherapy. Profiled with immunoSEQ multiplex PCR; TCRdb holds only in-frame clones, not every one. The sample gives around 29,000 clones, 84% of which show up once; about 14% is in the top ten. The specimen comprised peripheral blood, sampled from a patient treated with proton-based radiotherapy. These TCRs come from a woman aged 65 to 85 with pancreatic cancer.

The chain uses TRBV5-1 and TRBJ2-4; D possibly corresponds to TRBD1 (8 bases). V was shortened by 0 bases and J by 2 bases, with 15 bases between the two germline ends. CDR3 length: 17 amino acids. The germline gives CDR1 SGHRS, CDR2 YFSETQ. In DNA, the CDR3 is TGCGCCAGCAGCTTGGGTACAGGGGGGGATCCCAAAAACATTCAGTACTTC. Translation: CASSLGTGGDPKNIQYF.

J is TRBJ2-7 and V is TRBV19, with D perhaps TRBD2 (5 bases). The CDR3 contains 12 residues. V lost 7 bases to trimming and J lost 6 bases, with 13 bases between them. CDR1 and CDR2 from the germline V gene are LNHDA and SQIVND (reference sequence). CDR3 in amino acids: CASTTDWGEQYF. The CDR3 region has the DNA TGTGCCAGTACCACGGACTGGGGCGAGCAGTACTTC.

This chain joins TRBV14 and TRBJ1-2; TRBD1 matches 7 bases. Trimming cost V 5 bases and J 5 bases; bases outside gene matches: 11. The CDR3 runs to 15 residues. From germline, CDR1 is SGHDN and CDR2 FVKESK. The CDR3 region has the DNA TGTGCCAGCAGCGACCGGGACAGTAACTATTATGGCTACACCTTC. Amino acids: CASSDRDSNYYGYTF.

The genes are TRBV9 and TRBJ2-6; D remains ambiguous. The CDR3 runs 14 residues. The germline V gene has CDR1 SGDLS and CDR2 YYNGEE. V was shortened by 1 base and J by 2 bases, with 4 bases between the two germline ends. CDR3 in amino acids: CASSVIAGANVLTF. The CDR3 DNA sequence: TGTGCCAGCAGCGTAATTGCTGGGGCCAACGTCCTGACTTTC.

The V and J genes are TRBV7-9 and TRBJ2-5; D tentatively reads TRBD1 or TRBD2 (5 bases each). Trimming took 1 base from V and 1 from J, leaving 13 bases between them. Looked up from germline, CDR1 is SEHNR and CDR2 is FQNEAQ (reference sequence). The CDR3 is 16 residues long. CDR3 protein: CASSLGTSGIQETQYF. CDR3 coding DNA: TGTGCCAGCAGCTTAGGGACATCGGGAATCCAAGAGACCCAGTACTTC. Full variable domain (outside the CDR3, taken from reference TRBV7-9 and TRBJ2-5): DTGVSQNPRHKITKRGQNVTFRCDPISEHNRLYWYRQTLGQGPEFLTYFQNEAQLEKSRLLSDRFSAERPKGSFSTLEIQRTEQGDSAMYLCASSLGTSGIQETQYFGPGTRLLVL.

The CDR3 sequence: CASSPKLVEQYF. CDR3 nucleotides: TGTGCCAGCTCACCCAAGTTAGTCGAGCAGTACTTC. J is TRBJ2-7 and V is TRBV18; D call uncertain. This CDR3 comprises 12 residues. V was pared by 3 bases and J by 6 bases, with 9 bases between. Germline V gives CDR1 KGHSH, CDR2 LQKENI.

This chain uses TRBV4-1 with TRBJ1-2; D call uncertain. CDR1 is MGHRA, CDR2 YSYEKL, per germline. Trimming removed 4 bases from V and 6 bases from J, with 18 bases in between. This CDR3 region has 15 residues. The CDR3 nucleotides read TGCGCCAGCAGCCCGCTTGGGGAGATCACGGATGGCTACACCTTC. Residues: CASSPLGEITDGYTF.

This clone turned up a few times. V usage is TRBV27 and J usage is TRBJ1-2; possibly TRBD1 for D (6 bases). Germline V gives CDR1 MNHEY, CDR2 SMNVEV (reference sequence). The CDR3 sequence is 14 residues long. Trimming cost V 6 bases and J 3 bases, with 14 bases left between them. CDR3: CASRTGVGYYGYTF. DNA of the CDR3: TGTGCCAGCAGGACAGGCGTAGGCTACTATGGCTACACCTTC.

As DNA, the CDR3 is TGTGCCAGCAGCCCAGGGAGCGGGAAGTTAGATGAGCAGTTCTTC. Protein: CASSPGSGKLDEQFF. The rearrangement joins TRBV7-3 to TRBJ2-1; 7 nucleotides line up with TRBD2. Trimming removed 5 bases from V and 8 bases from J; junction bases left unmatched: 12. The CDR3 extends over 15 amino acids. CDR1 and CDR2 from the germline V gene are SGHTA and FQGTGA.